This TCR beta chain was captured by sequencing in a study of cytomegalovirus exposure and HLA in healthy donors. The CDR3 is 13 residues long. Germline CDR1 reads SGDLS; CDR2 reads YYNGEE. With 0 bases removed from V and 8 bases from J, the gap between germline ends came to 8 bases. Primers included in the PCR were 60 Vbeta and 13 Jbeta primers. Data came from immunoSEQ multiplex PCR; TCRdb stores just in-frame clones and leaves some out. The sample yields around 150,000 clones, about two thirds seen once. V usage is TRBV9 and J usage is TRBJ2-2, with D uncertain. The TCR was taken from a man aged 25 to 40 in good health and CMV-seropositive. Sequenced material: PBMCs. CDR3 residues: CASSVGLTGELFF. The CDR3 region has the DNA TGTGCCAGCAGCGTAGGTCTGACAGGGGAGCTGTTTTTT.